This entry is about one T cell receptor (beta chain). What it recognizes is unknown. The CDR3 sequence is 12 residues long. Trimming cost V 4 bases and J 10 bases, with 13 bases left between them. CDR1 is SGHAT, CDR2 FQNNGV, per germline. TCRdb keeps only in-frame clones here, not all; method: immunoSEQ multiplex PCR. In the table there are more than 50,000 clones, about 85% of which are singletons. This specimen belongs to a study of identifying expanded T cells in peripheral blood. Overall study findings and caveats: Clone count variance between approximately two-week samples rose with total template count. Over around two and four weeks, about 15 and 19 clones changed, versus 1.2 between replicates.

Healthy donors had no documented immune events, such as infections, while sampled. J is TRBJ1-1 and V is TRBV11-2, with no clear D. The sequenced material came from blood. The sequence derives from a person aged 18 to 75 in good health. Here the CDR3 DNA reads TGTGCCAGCAGCTCCATGGCCAGGAGAGCTTTCTTT. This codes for CASSSMARRAFF.